A selection of T cell receptor beta chains follows, all from one sample in a study of cytomegalovirus exposure and HLA in healthy donors. Sequenced by immunoSEQ multiplex PCR; TCRdb stores in-frame clones only, minus some. The data contain 150,000 to 200,000 clones, around three quarters of them singletons. Material for sequencing was PBMCs. These receptors were collected from a woman aged 45 to 65 in good health and CMV-seronegative. The CDR3 runs from the conserved cysteine through the conserved F or W. Fields, in order: CDR3 protein, CDR3 DNA, V gene, clone size, D gene, J gene. A D gene is named only where the DNA matches it firmly. Size is omitted from some rows. Given values are once, few, many or a class for expanded clones.

CASSYRMGRPQHF	TGTGCCAGCAGTTACCGTATGGGGAGGCCCCAGCATTTT	TRBV6-5	NA	NA	TRBJ1-5
CASSRPEGGYTF	TGTGCCAGCAGCCGTCCCGAGGGCGGCTACACCTTC	TRBV4-2	NA	NA	TRBJ1-2
CASSLGRDPDQPQHF	TGTGCCAGCAGCCTTGGGCGGGACCCGGATCAGCCCCAGCATTTT	TRBV7-2	NA	NA	TRBJ1-5
CASSQVLGRERYNEQFF	TGCGCCAGCAGCCAAGTGTTGGGTCGGGAGAGATACAATGAGCAGTTCTTC	TRBV4-1	NA	NA	TRBJ2-1
CASSQGFDRAGNEQFF	TGCGCCAGCAGCCAAGGCTTTGACAGGGCCGGGAATGAGCAGTTCTTC	TRBV4-3	NA	TRBD1	TRBJ2-1
CASSPTGTGDYEQYF	TGTGCCAGCAGTCCTACTGGGACAGGTGACTACGAGCAGTACTTC	TRBV6-5	NA	TRBD1	TRBJ2-7
CASSITVGREKLFF	TGTGCCAGCAGCATCACGGTGGGGAGGGAAAAACTGTTTTTT	TRBV7-9	few	NA	TRBJ1-4
CSVRLATNEKLFF	TGCAGCGTGAGGCTCGCAACTAATGAAAAACTGTTTTTT	TRBV29-1	NA	NA	TRBJ1-4
CASSLTGLAGEIAYEQYF	TGTGCCAGCAGTTTAACCGGACTAGCGGGAGAGATCGCCTACGAGCAGTACTTC	TRBV27	few	TRBD2	TRBJ2-7
CASSDSRFNEKLFF	TGTGCCAGCAGTGATTCACGGTTTAATGAAAAACTGTTTTTT	TRBV25-1	NA	NA	TRBJ1-4
CASSQLIGNEQFF	TGCGCCAGCAGCCAGTTGATCGGGAATGAGCAGTTCTTC	TRBV4-1	NA	NA	TRBJ2-1
CASSESSAGGRNEQFF	TGCGCCAGCAGTGAGTCCTCAGCGGGGGGGAGGAATGAGCAGTTCTTC	TRBV10-1	NA	TRBD2	TRBJ2-1
CASSLERGQPQHF	TGTGCCAGCAGCTTAGAGAGAGGTCAGCCCCAGCATTTT	TRBV7-6	NA	NA	TRBJ1-5
CASSPMGRSSNQPQHF	TGTGCCAGCAGTCCAATGGGCAGGTCTAGCAATCAGCCCCAGCATTTT	TRBV28	once	NA	TRBJ1-5
CASSAQGHEQYF	TGTGCCAGCAGTGCCCAGGGCCACGAGCAGTACTTC	TRBV25-1	few	NA	TRBJ2-7
CASSRRLGGMNTEAFF	TGTGCCAGCTCACGACGCTTGGGGGGGATGAACACTGAAGCTTTCTTT	TRBV18	NA	NA	TRBJ1-1
CASSLNGQGSYEQYF	TGTGCCAGCAGCTTAAACGGACAGGGGTCCTACGAGCAGTACTTC	TRBV7-2	NA	TRBD1	TRBJ2-7
CASSVAGTSGGSDTQYF	TGTGCCAGCAGCGTAGCCGGGACTAGCGGGGGTTCAGATACGCAGTATTTT	TRBV9	few	TRBD2	TRBJ2-3
CASSVGRGSYNEQFF	TGTGCCAGCAGCGTTGGGCGGGGGAGCTACAATGAGCAGTTCTTC	TRBV9	NA	TRBD2	TRBJ2-1
CASRPPTGLITDTQYF	TGTGCCAGTAGACCCCCCACGGGACTGATCACAGATACGCAGTATTTT	TRBV19	NA	NA	TRBJ2-3
CASSPPIGGQLNTEAFF	TGTGCCAGCTCACCACCTATAGGCGGACAGTTGAACACTGAAGCTTTCTTT	TRBV18	NA	NA	TRBJ1-1
CASSRPGQGWSYEQYF	TGTGCCAGCAGCCGGCCGGGACAGGGTTGGTCCTACGAGCAGTACTTC	TRBV5-8	NA	TRBD1	TRBJ2-7
CASSEAWAVNSNQPQHF	TGTGCCAGCAGTGAAGCGTGGGCAGTCAATAGCAATCAGCCCCAGCATTTT	TRBV2	NA	NA	TRBJ1-5
CASRQGALAKNIQYF	TGTGCCAGCAGGCAGGGGGCCCTGGCCAAAAACATTCAGTACTTC	TRBV2	NA	TRBD1	TRBJ2-4
CASSPQATASYGYTF	TGCGCCAGCAGCCCCCAGGCGACGGCGTCTTATGGCTACACCTTC	TRBV5-1	few	NA	TRBJ1-2
CASSIAGQGADTQYF	TGTGCCAGTAGTATCGCGGGACAGGGTGCAGATACGCAGTATTTT	TRBV19	NA	TRBD1	TRBJ2-3
CATSARDIQYEQYF	TGTGCCACCAGCGCCCGGGACATTCAATACGAGCAGTACTTC	TRBV15	NA	NA	TRBJ2-7
CASSSRRDRGTDTQYF	TGTGCCAGCAGCTCCCGGAGGGACAGGGGTACAGATACGCAGTATTTT	TRBV11-2	NA	TRBD1	TRBJ2-3
CASSQLQGAVTGELFF	TGCGCCAGCAGCCAACTACAGGGGGCGGTCACCGGGGAGCTGTTTTTT	TRBV4-3	NA	TRBD1	TRBJ2-2
CASSVDPDSNQPQHF	TGTGCCAGCAGCGTAGATCCAGATAGCAATCAGCCCCAGCATTTT	TRBV9	NA	NA	TRBJ1-5
CASSQPPGVMNTEAFF	TGCGCCAGCAGCCAACCACCCGGGGTGATGAACACTGAAGCTTTCTTT	TRBV4-1	once	NA	TRBJ1-1
CASSLYGQGYEQYF	TGTGCCAGCAGTTTATACGGACAGGGCTACGAGCAGTACTTC	TRBV28	once	TRBD1	TRBJ2-7
CASSFGRTGRPYEQYF	TGTGCCAGCAGCTTTGGGAGGACAGGGAGACCCTACGAGCAGTACTTC	TRBV7-2	NA	TRBD1	TRBJ2-7
CASSYYRDYGYTF	TGTGCCAGCAGTTATTACAGAGACTATGGCTACACCTTC	TRBV6-6	NA	NA	TRBJ1-2
CASSSSASSYNEQFF	TGTGCCAGCAGTTCCAGCGCCAGCTCCTACAATGAGCAGTTCTTC	TRBV5-4	once	NA	TRBJ2-1
CASSEGGQGHEQYF	TGCGCCAGCAGTGAGGGGGGACAGGGCCACGAGCAGTACTTC	TRBV10-2	few	TRBD1	TRBJ2-7
CASSPGQDTEAFF	TGTGCCAGCTCACCGGGACAGGACACTGAAGCTTTCTTT	TRBV18	NA	TRBD1	TRBJ1-1
CASSPTGGGETQYF	TGTGCCAGCAGCCCCACAGGGGGCGGAGAGACCCAGTACTTC	TRBV7-3	NA	TRBD1	TRBJ2-5
CASSALADGYQETQYF	TGTGCCAGCAGCGCACTAGCGGATGGTTATCAAGAGACCCAGTACTTC	TRBV7-6	NA	TRBD2	TRBJ2-5
CASTRTGVSGNTIYF	TGTGCCAGTACCCGGACTGGGGTCTCTGGAAACACCATATATTTT	TRBV19	NA	NA	TRBJ1-3
CASKALAVSQETQYF	TGTGCCAGCAAGGCTTTAGCGGTGTCCCAAGAGACCCAGTACTTC	TRBV2	NA	NA	TRBJ2-5
CASSLGQGNYGYTF	TGTGCCAGCAGCTTAGGGCAGGGGAACTATGGCTACACCTTC	TRBV7-2	NA	NA	TRBJ1-2
CASSIGWTNTGELFF	TGTGCCAGTAGTATCGGGTGGACGAACACCGGGGAGCTGTTTTTT	TRBV19	NA	NA	TRBJ2-2
CASSELAGDLLYEQYF	TGTGCCAGCAGTGAACTAGCGGGGGACCTCCTATACGAGCAGTACTTC	TRBV2	NA	TRBD2	TRBJ2-7
CASSSPGGGNYGYTF	TGTGCCAGCAGTTCCCCGGGTGGGGGGAACTATGGCTACACCTTC	TRBV27	NA	NA	TRBJ1-2
CASSALQGRPQHF	TGTGCCAGCAGCGCATTACAGGGGAGGCCCCAGCATTTT	TRBV7-2	NA	TRBD1	TRBJ1-5
CASSRGQRTPQETQYF	TGTGCCAGTAGTCGGGGACAGCGGACGCCCCAAGAGACCCAGTACTTC	TRBV19	NA	TRBD1	TRBJ2-5
CSSSLGGHQPQHF	TGTTCCAGCAGCTTAGGGGGGCATCAGCCCCAGCATTTT	TRBV7-9	NA	NA	TRBJ1-5
CASSPPGQTATNEKLFF	TGTGCCAGCTCACCACCGGGACAGACAGCAACTAATGAAAAACTGTTTTTT	TRBV18	once	TRBD1	TRBJ1-4
CASSLGTGGTEAFF	TGTGCCAGCAGTCTGGGGACAGGCGGGACTGAAGCTTTCTTT	TRBV6-1	once	TRBD1	TRBJ1-1
CASSPRGQGTYEQYF	TGTGCCAGCAGCCCTAGGGGACAGGGAACCTACGAGCAGTACTTC	TRBV6-1	NA	TRBD1	TRBJ2-7
CSSSVGTASNQPQHF	TGTTCCAGCAGCGTCGGGACAGCTAGCAATCAGCCCCAGCATTTT	TRBV7-9	NA	TRBD1	TRBJ1-5
CASSLAGDRQYEQYF	TGTGCCAGCAGCTTAGCGGGGGACAGGCAGTACGAGCAGTACTTC	TRBV7-2	NA	TRBD1	TRBJ2-7
CASSHTSGSTDTQYF	TGCGCCAGCAGCCATACTAGCGGAAGCACAGATACGCAGTATTTT	TRBV4-3	NA	TRBD2	TRBJ2-3
CASSISGQNNEQFF	TGTGCCAGCAGCATATCCGGACAAAACAATGAGCAGTTCTTC	TRBV9	NA	NA	TRBJ2-1
CASSLGQLTNYGYTF	TGTGCCAGCAGCTTGGGACAGCTTACAAACTATGGCTACACCTTC	TRBV5-6	NA	NA	TRBJ1-2
CASSQQGMRNSPLHF	TGTGCCAGCAGTCAACAGGGAATGAGGAATTCACCCCTCCACTTT	TRBV27	NA	NA	TRBJ1-6
CASSIDRTTGELFF	TGTGCCAGTAGTATTGACAGAACCACCGGGGAGCTGTTTTTT	TRBV19	NA	NA	TRBJ2-2